This T cell receptor (beta chain) was recorded in a study of monozygotic twins with inflammatory bowel disease. With regard to this clonotype: What it binds is not known.

The study, taken as a whole, reports: Fewer shared clonotypes with others were found in IBD patients than in healthy twins, especially with disease activity.

TCRdb reprocessed the 5' RACE reads, with one entry per CDR3 protein and no DNA. The table counts 400,000 to 500,000 distinct CDR3 sequences; approximately 2.3% lies in the top ten. This CDR3 spans 13 amino acids. In germline, CDR1 is MNHNY, CDR2 SVGAGI (reference sequence). The source is a human donor with ulcerative colitis or Crohn's disease, or a healthy co-twin of an affected twin (not recorded which). The material sequenced was blood. The chain uses TRBV6-6 and TRBJ2-4; the D gene TCRdb calls, TRBD1, cannot be checked with no DNA. CDR3 sequence: CASSSPQGNIQYF.